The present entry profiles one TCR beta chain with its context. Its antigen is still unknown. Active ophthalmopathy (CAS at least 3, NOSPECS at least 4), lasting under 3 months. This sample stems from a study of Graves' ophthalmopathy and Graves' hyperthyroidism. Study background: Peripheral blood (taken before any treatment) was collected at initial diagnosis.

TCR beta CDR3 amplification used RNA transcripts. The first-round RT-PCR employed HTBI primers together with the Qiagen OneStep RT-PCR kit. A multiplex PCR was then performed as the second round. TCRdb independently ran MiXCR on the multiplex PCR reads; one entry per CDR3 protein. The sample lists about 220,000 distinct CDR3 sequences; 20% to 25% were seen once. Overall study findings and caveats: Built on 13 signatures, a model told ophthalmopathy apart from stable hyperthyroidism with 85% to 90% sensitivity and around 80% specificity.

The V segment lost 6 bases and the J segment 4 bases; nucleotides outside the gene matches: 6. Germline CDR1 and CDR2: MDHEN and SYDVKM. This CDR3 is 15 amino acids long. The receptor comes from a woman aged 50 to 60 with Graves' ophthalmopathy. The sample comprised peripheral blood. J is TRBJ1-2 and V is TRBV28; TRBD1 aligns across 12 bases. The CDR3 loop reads CASRTGTGGTYGYTF. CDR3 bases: TGTGCCAGCAGAACCGGGACAGGGGGCACCTATGGCTACACCTTC.